The rows below give T cell receptor beta chains drawn from one sample of a study of T cells in Graves' hyperthyroidism and ophthalmopathy. TCRdb re-called the multiplex PCR reads with MiXCR, one entry per CDR3 protein. The sample comprises 75,000 to 100,000 distinct CDR3 sequences, about half of which are singletons, and roughly 26% rests with the top ten. Sequenced material: blood. Receptors were obtained from a woman aged 40 to 49 with Graves' hyperthyroidism. Both conserved end residues are part of each CDR3. The D gene is left open where the match is weak. Clone size is given for some rows only: seen once, a few or many times, or a class if the clone is expanded.

abundance | d_gene | len | j_gene | v_gene | CDR3aa | CDR3nt
many | NA | 15 | TRBJ2-7 | TRBV7-3 | CASSPRFGGTNEQYF | TGTGCCAGCAGCCCCCGATTTGGGGGGACGAACGAGCAGTACTTC
many | NA | 12 | TRBJ1-1 | TRBV6-1 | CASDDRSPEAFF | TGTGCCAGCGACGACAGGTCTCCTGAAGCTTTCTTT
many | NA | 13 | TRBJ2-7 | TRBV7-3 | CASSSTGFDEQYF | TGTGCCAGCAGCTCGACAGGTTTTGACGAGCAGTACTTC
NA | TRBD1 | 16 | TRBJ1-2 | TRBV7-9 | CASSWGQGGAGYGYTF | TGTGCCAGCAGCTGGGGACAGGGTGGGGCTGGCTATGGCTACACCTTC
many | NA | 15 | TRBJ2-5 | TRBV6-6 | CASSFTRGIQETQYF | TGTGCCAGCAGCTTCACCCGGGGGATCCAAGAGACCCAGTACTTC
many | TRBD1 | 14 | TRBJ2-3 | TRBV5-1 | CASSPGQPHGTQYF | TGCGCCAGCTCACCGGGACAGCCACATGGTACGCAGTATTTT
NA | TRBD2 | 17 | TRBJ2-5 | TRBV9 | CASSGGVLAGGGETQYF | TGTGCCAGCAGCGGAGGGGTGCTAGCGGGAGGGGGTGAGACCCAGTACTTC
once | NA | 16 | TRBJ1-3 | TRBV14 | CASSQVSSAGFATIYF | TGTGCCAGCAGCCAAGTATCATCGGCAGGGTTTGCCACCATATATTTT
NA | NA | 12 | TRBJ2-7 | TRBV29-1 | CSVEAGPGEQYF | TGCAGCGTTGAGGCGGGGCCGGGCGAGCAGTACTTC
NA | TRBD1 | 13 | TRBJ2-7 | TRBV7-3 | CASSLNRGREQYF | TGTGCCAGCAGCTTGAACAGGGGGCGCGAGCAGTACTTC
NA | TRBD1 | 14 | TRBJ1-5 | TRBV24-1 | CATAGTGGGQPQHF | TGTGCCACAGCCGGGACAGGGGGCGGACAGCCCCAGCATTTT
NA | NA | 12 | TRBJ2-2 | TRBV5-1 | CASSPYNEELFF | TGCGCCAGCAGCCCGTACAACGAGGAGCTGTTTTTT
once | NA | 16 | TRBJ1-5 | TRBV14 | CASSPRAGTPNQPQHF | TGTGCCAGCAGCCCGCGAGCCGGGACACCAAATCAGCCCCAGCATTTT
NA | NA | 13 | TRBJ1-2 | TRBV29-1 | CSVIYPGAYDYTF | TGCAGCGTTATCTATCCGGGGGCCTACGACTACACCTTC
many | TRBD1 | 13 | TRBJ1-2 | TRBV12-3/TRBV12-4 | CASSSGQGLGYTF | TGTGCCAGCAGTTCGGGACAGGGGTTAGGCTACACCTTC
NA | NA | 12 | TRBJ1-4 | TRBV2 | CASSPREEKLFF | TGTGCCAGCAGTCCAAGGGAGGAAAAACTGTTTTTT
NA | NA | 14 | TRBJ1-4 | TRBV12-3/TRBV12-4 | CASSLVQGIEKLFF | TGTGCCAGCAGTTTAGTGCAGGGGATTGAAAAACTGTTTTTT
once | NA | 16 | TRBJ2-5 | TRBV20-1 | CSAILAGQGYQETQYF | TGCAGTGCTATCCTCGCTGGGCAGGGGTATCAAGAGACCCAGTACTTC
NA | NA | 15 | TRBJ1-2 | TRBV7-9 | CVRSLDGLWAYGYTF | TGTGTGCGCAGCTTAGACGGTTTGTGGGCCTATGGCTACACCTTC
NA | NA | 11 | TRBJ2-6 | TRBV20-1 | CSAWGANVLTF | TGCAGTGCTTGGGGGGCCAACGTCCTGACTTTC
many | NA | 14 | TRBJ2-7 | TRBV7-9 | CASSLVAGSYEQYF | TGTGCCAGCAGCTTAGTCGCAGGGAGCTACGAGCAGTACTTC
NA | NA | 14 | TRBJ2-2 | TRBV5-3 | CASNVALPSGELFF | TGTGCCAGCAACGTAGCGCTTCCGAGCGGGGAGCTGTTTTTT
NA | NA | 12 | TRBJ2-2 | TRBV20-1 | CSASTNTGELFF | TGCAGTGCTAGCACGAACACCGGGGAGCTGTTTTTT
NA | TRBD1 | 15 | TRBJ2-7 | TRBV15 | CATSRDQDRGHEQYF | TGTGCCACCAGCAGGGACCAGGACAGGGGCCACGAGCAGTACTTC
NA | NA | 14 | TRBJ1-2 | TRBV20-1 | CSARDFGRDYGYTF | TGCAGTGCTAGAGACTTCGGGAGGGACTATGGCTACACCTTC
NA | TRBD2 | 15 | TRBJ2-7 | TRBV29-1 | CSVEVTSGSSYEQYF | TGCAGCGTTGAGGTCACTAGCGGGAGCTCCTACGAGCAGTACTTC
NA | NA | 15 | TRBJ2-5 | TRBV7-9 | CASSTSSGRRETQYF | TGTGCCAGCAGCACGTCTTCGGGACGGAGGGAGACCCAGTACTTC
few | NA | 12 | TRBJ1-2 | TRBV7-9 | CASSGQHYGYTF | TGTGCCAGCAGTGGGCAGCACTATGGCTACACCTTC
NA | NA | 11 | TRBJ1-2 | TRBV20-1 | CSAREGGGYTF | TGCAGTGCTAGAGAGGGTGGGGGCTACACCTTC
NA | NA | 16 | TRBJ2-5 | TRBV20-1 | CSARRGDALPGETQYF | TGCAGTGCTAGAAGGGGGGACGCCTTGCCGGGGGAGACCCAGTACTTC
NA | NA | 16 | TRBJ1-2 | TRBV10-3 | CAISDYTQGLSYGYTF | TGTGCCATCAGTGATTACACTCAGGGACTTAGCTATGGCTACACCTTC
medium-sized | TRBD1 | 15 | TRBJ2-5 | TRBV10-3 | CAISEFGTVQETQYF | TGTGCCATCAGTGAGTTTGGGACAGTCCAGGAGACCCAGTACTTC
many | NA | 12 | TRBJ1-2 | TRBV20-1 | CSAQPPGYGYTF | TGCAGTGCCCAGCCCCCGGGGTATGGCTACACCTTC
many | NA | 15 | TRBJ1-1 | TRBV7-2 | CASSFAGTQNTEAFF | TGTGCCAGCAGCTTCGCCGGGACACAGAACACTGAAGCTTTCTTT
many | NA | 11 | TRBJ2-2 | TRBV29-1 | CSVEDLRELFF | TGCAGCGTTGAAGATCTCAGGGAGCTGTTTTTT
many | NA | 14 | TRBJ2-7 | TRBV9 | CASSVAGSEYEQYF | TGTGCCAGCAGCGTAGCCGGGAGTGAATACGAGCAGTACTTC
many | NA | 12 | TRBJ2-5 | TRBV29-1 | CSVGRGRETQYF | TGCAGCGTCGGCAGGGGTCGAGAGACCCAGTACTTC
NA | NA | 15 | TRBJ2-7 | TRBV7-3 | CASSVGDGRSYEQYF | TGTGCCAGCAGCGTGGGCGATGGGCGATCCTACGAGCAGTACTTC
NA | TRBD2 | 17 | TRBJ2-5 | TRBV7-3 | CASSLTGLAGVRETQYF | TGTGCCAGCAGCTTAACGGGACTAGCGGGAGTCAGGGAGACCCAGTACTTC
medium-sized | NA | 12 | TRBJ2-5 | TRBV19 | CATGPIGKTQYF | TGTGCCACTGGGCCTATTGGAAAGACCCAGTACTTC
NA | NA | 14 | TRBJ2-5 | TRBV10-2 | CASSESTRGKTQYF | TGCGCCAGCAGTGAGTCGACTCGGGGGAAGACCCAGTACTTC
NA | TRBD2 | 15 | TRBJ2-6 | TRBV7-9 | CASSLRLAGANVLTF | TGTGCCAGCAGCTTAAGGCTAGCGGGAGCCAACGTCCTAACTTTC
many | TRBD1 | 14 | TRBJ2-7 | TRBV20-1 | CSAPPRTGSYEQYF | TGCAGTGCCCCGCCCCGGACAGGGTCCTACGAGCAGTACTTC
NA | NA | 16 | TRBJ2-5 | TRBV4-3 | CASSQAQRWGGETQYF | TGCGCCAGCAGCCAAGCCCAGCGGTGGGGTGGAGAGACCCAGTACTTC
NA | NA | 15 | TRBJ2-3 | TRBV25-1 | CASASSSTAPSSQYF | TGTGCCAGCGCCTCGTCCTCGACAGCGCCTAGTTCGCAGTATTTT
NA | TRBD1 | 13 | TRBJ1-1 | TRBV29-1 | CSVGPGQGTEAFF | TGCAGCGTCGGTCCGGGACAGGGAACTGAAGCTTTCTTT